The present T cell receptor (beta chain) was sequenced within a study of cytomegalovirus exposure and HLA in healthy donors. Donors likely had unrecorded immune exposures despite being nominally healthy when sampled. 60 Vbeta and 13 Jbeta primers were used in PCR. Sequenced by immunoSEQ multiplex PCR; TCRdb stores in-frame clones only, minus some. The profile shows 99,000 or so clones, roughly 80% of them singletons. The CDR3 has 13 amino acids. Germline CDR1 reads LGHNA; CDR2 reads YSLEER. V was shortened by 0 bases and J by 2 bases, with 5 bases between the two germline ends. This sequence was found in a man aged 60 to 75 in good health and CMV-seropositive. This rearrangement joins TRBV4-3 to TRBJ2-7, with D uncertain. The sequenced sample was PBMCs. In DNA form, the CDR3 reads TGCGCCAGCAGCCAAGAGCCAGCCTACGAGCAGTACTTC. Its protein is CASSQEPAYEQYF.